Presented here are 2 T cell receptor beta chains from one specimen sequenced in a study of cytomegalovirus exposure and HLA in healthy donors. Vbeta (60) and Jbeta (13) primers were used in the PCR. Data came from immunoSEQ multiplex PCR; TCRdb stores just in-frame clones and leaves some out. In the table there are 95,000 to 110,000 clones, 73% of which are singletons. The source material was PBMCs. Source of these receptors: a man aged 25 to 40 in good health and CMV-seronegative.

This sequence joins TRBV19 and TRBJ1-1; D remains unclear. Trimming left V 3 bases short and J 0 bases short, with 17 bases between. This CDR3 comprises 17 residues. Germline CDR1 is LNHDA and CDR2 is SQIVND (reference sequence). The CDR3 region has the DNA TGTGCCAGTAGTATTCGTATGTCTCGGGTCATGAACACTGAAGCTTTCTTT. Protein product: CASSIRMSRVMNTEAFF.

The chain combines TRBV1 with TRBJ2-7; the tabulated D call, TRBD1, remains unverified against the DNA. TRBV1 is described as a pseudogene. The CDR3 length is 14 residues. CDR3 DNA sequence: TGCACCAGCAGAGGGGATAGTAGCTCCTACGAGCAGTACTTC. It translates to CTSRGDSSSYEQYF.